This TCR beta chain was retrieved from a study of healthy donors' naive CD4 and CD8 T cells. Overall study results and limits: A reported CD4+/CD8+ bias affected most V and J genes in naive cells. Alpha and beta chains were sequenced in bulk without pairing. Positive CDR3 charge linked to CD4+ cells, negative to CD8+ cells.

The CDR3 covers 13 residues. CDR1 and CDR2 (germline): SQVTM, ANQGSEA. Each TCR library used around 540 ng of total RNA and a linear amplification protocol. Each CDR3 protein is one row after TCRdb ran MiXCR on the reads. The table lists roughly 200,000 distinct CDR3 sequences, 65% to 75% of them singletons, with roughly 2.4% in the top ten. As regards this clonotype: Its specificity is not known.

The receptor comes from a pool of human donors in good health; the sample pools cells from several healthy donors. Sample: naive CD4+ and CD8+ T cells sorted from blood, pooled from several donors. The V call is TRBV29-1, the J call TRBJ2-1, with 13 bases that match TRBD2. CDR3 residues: CSITSGRAHEQFF. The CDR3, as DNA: TGCAGTATAACTAGCGGGAGGGCGCATGAGCAGTTCTTC.